The 14 T cell receptor beta chains given below trace back to one sample, sequenced in a study of beta chain features in type 1 diabetes. Overall study findings and caveats: People with Type 1 diabetes carried modestly yet significantly shorter TCRB CDR3s in all four CD4+ subsets.

The sequenced template was cDNA made from the entire isolated RNA. Method: immunoSEQ multiplex PCR; TCRdb's copy keeps in-frame clones and lacks some. The sample lists about 650,000 clones, 9.5% to 15% occurring once. The antigens these receptors bind are not known. Sample: naive CD4+ T cells from blood. The receptor source for this set is a man aged 25 to 40 with type 1 diabetes.

The chain has TRBV6-1 and TRBJ2-6; D is unresolved. The CDR3 consists of 16 residues. Germline V CDR1 and CDR2: MNHNS, SASEGT. Deletions cut 4 bases from V and 0 bases from J, with 10 bases between. CDR3 DNA sequence: TGTGCCAGCAGTGGACCCAGGATCTCTGGGGCCAACGTCCTGACTTTC. Protein sequence: CASSGPRISGANVLTF.

In its sample, this clone was seen a few times. Other DNA sequences within the sample encode an identical CDR3. The gene calls are TRBV7-2 and TRBJ2-5; perhaps TRBD1 as D (6 bases). V was trimmed by 1 base and J by 2 bases, leaving 8 bases between them. Germline assignment: CDR1 SGHTA and CDR2 FQGNSA. The CDR3 runs to 14 residues. The CDR3: CASSLVTGQETQYF. The CDR3 DNA reads as TGTGCCAGCAGCTTAGTTACAGGGCAAGAGACCCAGTACTTC.

This clone has more than one count but fewer than ten. The chain employs TRBV7-9 and TRBJ2-3; perhaps TRBD1 as D (6 bases). The CDR3 is 15 residues long. Per germline, CDR1 SEHNR and CDR2 FQNEAQ (reference sequence). The V and J ends lost 1 base and 6 bases respectively, with 14 bases between them. The DNA of the CDR3 is TGTGCCAGCAGCTTAGAGGCAGGGGCAGTGGATACGCAGTATTTT. This encodes CASSLEAGAVDTQYF.

The chain joins TRBV25-1 to TRBJ2-5; D uncertain. The CDR3 is made up of 13 amino acids. The germline gives CDR1 MGHDK, CDR2 SYGVNS. The V gene lost 6 bases and the J gene lost 4 bases, with 12 bases spanning the gap. CDR3 sequence: CASSDTTLETQYF. The CDR3 region has the DNA TGTGCCAGCAGCGACACCACCCTAGAGACCCAGTACTTC. The variable domain in full, completed from reference TRBV25-1 and TRBJ2-5, reads EADIYQTPRYLVIGTGKKITLECSQTMGHDKMYWYQQDPGMELHLIHYSYGVNSTEKGDLSSESTVSRIRTEHFPLTLESARPSHTSQYLCASSDTTLETQYFGPGTRLLVL.

A few counts support this clone. The gene calls are TRBV18 and TRBJ1-1; D is perhaps TRBD1 (5 bases). This CDR3 has 14 amino acids. V dropped 6 bases and J dropped 3 bases, with 14 bases sitting between them. CDR1 is KGHSH and CDR2 is LQKENI in the germline V gene. CDR3 in amino acids: CASSAGYRDTEAFF. DNA of the CDR3: TGTGCCAGCTCGGCAGGGTACAGAGACACTGAAGCTTTCTTT.

In its sample, this clone was seen a few times. This chain links TRBV29-1 with TRBJ1-4, with TRBD1 identical over 9 bases. After removal of 4 bases from V and 5 bases from J, the junction contained 5 bases not matched to a gene. The CDR3 runs 14 residues. Germline CDR1 reads SQVTM; CDR2 reads ANQGSEA. In nucleotides, the CDR3 is TGCAGCGTTGCCGATACAGGGGGCAATGAAAAACTGTTTTTT. Its translation is CSVADTGGNEKLFF. Full variable domain (remainder filled in from reference TRBV29-1 and TRBJ1-4): SAVISQKPSRDICQRGTSLTIQCQVDSQVTMMFWYRQQPGQSLTLIATANQGSEATYESGFVIDKFPISRPNLTFSTLTVSNMSPEDSSIYLCSVADTGGNEKLFFGSGTQLSVL.

There are a few counts of this clone. The rearrangement joins TRBV29-1 to TRBJ1-4; TRBD1 aligns across 9 bases. V lost 6 bases to trimming and J lost 7 bases; unmatched junction nucleotides: 12. Germline CDR1 and CDR2: SQVTM and ANQGSEA. This CDR3 region has 15 residues. CDR3 residues: CSVGTRGTGSEKLFF. CDR3 in DNA: TGCAGCGTGGGTACCAGGGGGACAGGGAGTGAAAAACTGTTTTTT.

This clone was seen only a few times. This chain joins TRBV7-9 and TRBJ2-7; weak D call: TRBD2 (5 bases). This CDR3 spans 15 amino acids. CDR1 SEHNR and CDR2 FQNEAQ come from the germline V gene (reference sequence). Between the trimmed V and J ends, which lost 1 base and 2 bases, there was a span of 12 bases. The chain's CDR3 is CASSLGGGSPYEQYF. The CDR3 coding sequence is TGTGCCAGCAGCTTAGGTGGCGGGTCTCCCTACGAGCAGTACTTC. Based on the CDR3 plus reference TRBV7-9 and TRBJ2-7, the full variable domain is DTGVSQNPRHKITKRGQNVTFRCDPISEHNRLYWYRQTLGQGPEFLTYFQNEAQLEKSRLLSDRFSAERPKGSFSTLEIQRTEQGDSAMYLCASSLGGGSPYEQYFGPGTRLTVT.

V is TRBV28 and J is TRBJ1-5; 12 bases are shared with TRBD1. Trimming took 5 bases from V and 2 from J; bases not matched to a gene: 1. The CDR3 length is 15 residues. Germline V gives CDR1 MDHEN, CDR2 SYDVKM. CDR3 region: CASSGTGGGNQPQHF. The CDR3 nucleotides are TGTGCCAGCAGTGGGACAGGGGGCGGCAATCAGCCCCAGCATTTT.

The rearrangement joins TRBV7-2 to TRBJ2-1, with 8 bases that match TRBD2. The CDR3 length is 16 residues. The germline CDR1 and CDR2 sequences are SGHTA and FQGNSA. V shed 5 bases and J 3 bases; nucleotides not matched to a gene: 9. The CDR3 bases are TGTGCCAGCAGCCTTGCAGGGACTAGGGACTACAATGAGCAGTTCTTC. This codes for CASSLAGTRDYNEQFF.

In DNA form, the CDR3 reads TGTGCCAGCAGGCCGGGGAGCGGGGTTAGCACAGATACGCAGTATTTT. This translates into CASRPGSGVSTDTQYF. This chain links TRBV13 with TRBJ2-3, with TRBD2 matching 7 bases. The CDR3 is 16 amino acids. Looked up from germline, CDR1 is PRHDT and CDR2 is FYEKMQ (reference sequence). The V gene end was trimmed by 6 bases and the J gene end by 0 bases; junction bases not matched to a gene: 9. Full variable domain (remainder filled in from reference TRBV13 and TRBJ2-3): AAGVIQSPRHLIKEKRETATLKCYPIPRHDTVYWYQQGPGQDPQFLISFYEKMQSDKGSIPDRFSAQQFSDYHSELNMSSLELGDSALYFCASRPGSGVSTDTQYFGPGTRLTVL.

This clone occurred a few times. The gene calls are TRBV15 and TRBJ2-2, with 9 positions matching TRBD2. The junction had 4 bases not matched to a gene; V was cut back by 0 bases and J by 5 bases. Germline lookup yields CDR1 LNHNV and CDR2 YYDKDF (reference sequence). The CDR3 runs 16 residues. The CDR3 DNA sequence: TGTGCCACCAGCAGAGATTTAAGCGGGGGGACCGGGGAGCTGTTTTTT. Its protein product is CATSRDLSGGTGELFF.

The rearrangement links TRBV7-9 to TRBJ1-2; 7 nucleotides match TRBD1. Trimming cost V 1 base and J 2 bases; bases outside gene matches: 7. CDR1 is SEHNR and CDR2 is FQNEAQ in the germline V gene (reference sequence). The CDR3 contains 16 residues. Here the CDR3 reads CASSLGFRGGNYGYTF. The DNA of the CDR3 is TGTGCCAGCAGCTTAGGTTTCAGGGGGGGAAACTATGGCTACACCTTC.

This clone was counted a few times. This may be a read error, as it is one base from a much larger clone. This chain uses TRBV7-8 with TRBJ2-7; D is undetermined. The CDR3 is 11 residues long. Germline CDR1 reads SGHVS; CDR2 reads FQNEAQ. Trimming took 5 bases from V and 0 from J, leaving 2 bases between them. CDR3 region: CASSASYEQYF. CDR3 nucleotide sequence: TGTGCCAGCAGCGCCTCCTACGAGCAGTACTTC.